The next 9 T cell receptor beta chains were all read from a single sample in a study of cytotoxic CD8 clonotypes in ibrutinib-treated CLL. Assay used: immunoSEQ multiplex PCR; TCRdb lists only in-frame clones, some missing. The data contain 250,000 to 350,000 clones, 60% to 80% of them seen just once; the ten biggest clones take up about 5.8%. This specimen was PBMCs, taken at disease progression, from a patient treated with ibrutinib. These receptors were collected from a human donor with chronic lymphocytic leukemia.

Only one count was recorded for this clone. The chain is built from TRBV11-2 and TRBJ2-7; no clear D gene. The V and J ends lost 1 base and 2 bases respectively, with 9 bases between them. Germline V lookup: CDR1 SGHAT, CDR2 FQNNGV. This CDR3 has 14 residues. The CDR3: CASSLGERTYEQYF. The CDR3 region has the DNA TGTGCCAGCAGCTTAGGAGAAAGAACCTACGAGCAGTACTTC.

The V call is TRBV10-1, the J call TRBJ2-7, with D unclear. CDR1 WNHNN and CDR2 SYGVQD come from the germline V gene (reference sequence). V was trimmed by 0 bases and J by 3 bases, leaving 21 bases between them. This CDR3 is 18 amino acids long. The CDR3 coding sequence is TGCGCCAGCAGTGAGTCAATTTTCGGCCAACCGAAATTCTACGAGCAGTACTTC. Residues: CASSESIFGQPKFYEQYF.

This clone was detected many times. The CDR3 sequence is CASSQDQNTEAFF. The CDR3 nucleotides read TGTGCCAGCAGCCAAGATCAGAACACTGAAGCTTTCTTT. The V and J genes are TRBV14 and TRBJ1-1; no reliable D call. Germline loops: CDR1 SGHDN, CDR2 FVKESK. This CDR3 spans 13 amino acids. Trimming removed 0 bases from V and 1 base from J, with 3 bases in between.

CDR3 sequence: CASSSNQGLWETQYF. The CDR3 bases are TGTGCCAGCAGCTCTAACCAGGGGTTGTGGGAGACCCAGTACTTC. The J gene is TRBJ2-5, the V gene TRBV5-8; weak D call: TRBD1 (6 bases). The CDR3 contains 15 residues. Trimming left V 3 bases short and J 5 bases short, with 17 bases between. Per the germline V gene, CDR1 is SGHTS and CDR2 is YDEGEE. Supplemented by reference TRBV5-8 and TRBJ2-5, the full variable domain reads EAGVTQSPTHLIKTRGQQATLRCSPISGHTSVYWYQQALGLGLQFLLWYDEGEERNRGNFPPRFSGRQFPNYSSELNVNALELEDSALYLCASSSNQGLWETQYFGPGTRLLVL.

The chain joins TRBV7-2 to TRBJ2-1; 16 positions agree with TRBD2. The length of the CDR3 is 18 residues. V gave up 4 bases and J gave up 4 bases; unmatched junction bases: 7. Germline CDR1 is SGHTA and CDR2 is FQGNSA. The CDR3, as DNA: TGTGCCAGCAGCTCCAACCCGGGACTAGCGGGAGGGTACAATGAGCAGTTCTTC. The encoded protein is CASSSNPGLAGGYNEQFF.

As concerns this clone: In the same sample, other DNA sequences code for this CDR3. The gene calls are TRBV15 and TRBJ1-3; a possible D gene is TRBD1 (6 bases). The CDR3 loop spans 15 amino acids. In germline, CDR1 is LNHNV, CDR2 YYDKDF (reference sequence). The V and J ends lost 1 base and 1 base respectively, with 8 bases between them. This CDR3 reads CATSRATGSGNTIYF. As DNA, the CDR3 is TGTGCCACCAGCAGAGCAACAGGGTCTGGAAACACCATATATTTT.

As regards this clone: Other DNA sequences from this sample encode an identical CDR3 as well. The chain's CDR3 is CASSLGGQPQHF. CDR3 bases: TGTGCCAGCAGCTTAGGGGGACAGCCCCAGCATTTT. This chain links TRBV7-9 with TRBJ1-5; the D is unclear. The length of the CDR3 is 12 residues. Germline lookup yields CDR1 SEHNR and CDR2 FQNEAQ (reference sequence). Between the trimmed V and J ends, which lost 1 base and 7 bases, there was a span of 5 bases. Full variable domain (missing parts from reference TRBV7-9 and TRBJ1-5): DTGVSQNPRHKITKRGQNVTFRCDPISEHNRLYWYRQTLGQGPEFLTYFQNEAQLEKSRLLSDRFSAERPKGSFSTLEIQRTEQGDSAMYLCASSLGGQPQHFGDGTRLSIL.

The rearrangement joins TRBV9 to TRBJ2-2, with D unclear. V lost 5 bases and J 7 bases, leaving 9 bases between the germline ends. The CDR3 is 12 residues long. Germline-derived CDR1 and CDR2 are SGDLS and YYNGEE. In DNA form, the CDR3 reads TGTGCCAGCAGTGGCAGAGTCGGGGAGCTGTTTTTT. Translated, it gives CASSGRVGELFF.

V gene TRBV18 combines with J gene TRBJ1-4; D unresolved. Germline values: CDR1 KGHSH, CDR2 LQKENI. V was cut by 1 base and J by 5 bases, with 11 bases left in between. The length of the CDR3 is 15 residues. The CDR3 region has the DNA TGTGCCAGCTCACCACAGGTCGGATACAATGAAAAACTGTTTTTT. This sequence encodes CASSPQVGYNEKLFF.